The 22 T cell receptor beta chains presented below share a single source sample, sequenced in a study of blood T cell repertoires in COVID-19. Profiling relied on immunoSEQ multiplex PCR, and the TCRdb table lists in-frame clones only, not all of them. The sample includes around 230,000 clones, around 87% of them seen just once. Source material: peripheral blood. The receptors come from a man aged 60-69 years who had recovered from COVID-19.

The chain carries TRBV9 and TRBJ1-1; a possible D gene is TRBD1 (6 bases). The CDR3 contains 13 residues. Germline CDR1 and CDR2: SGDLS and YYNGEE. The germline V and J ends were trimmed by 4 bases and 11 bases, with 18 bases remaining between them. DNA for the CDR3: TGTGCCAGCAGCCCTACCGACAGGCAGTTGGCTTTCTTT. This codes for CASSPTDRQLAFF. Full variable domain (remainder filled in from reference TRBV9 and TRBJ1-1): DSGVTQTPKHLITATGQRVTLRCSPRSGDLSVYWYQQSLDQGLQFLIQYYNGEERAKGNILERFSAQQFPDLHSELNLSSLELGDSALYFCASSPTDRQLAFFGQGTRLTVV.

The gene calls are TRBV11-2 and TRBJ2-5; perhaps TRBD2 as D (5 bases). This CDR3 has 14 residues. Germline-derived CDR1 and CDR2 are SGHAT and FQNNGV. V was shortened by 1 base and J by 3 bases, with 9 bases between the two germline ends. In DNA form, the CDR3 reads TGTGCCAGCAGCTTAGGTCGGGATAAAGAGACCCAGTACTTC. This translates into CASSLGRDKETQYF.

V and J are TRBV11-2 and TRBJ2-4; D might be TRBD2 (7 bases). Germline V gives CDR1 SGHAT, CDR2 FQNNGV. The ends were cut back, 3 bases at V and 6 bases at J, with 15 bases in the middle. The CDR3 spans 15 residues. This chain's CDR3 is CASSLTPGGGNIQYF. In nucleotides, the CDR3 is TGTGCCAGCAGCTTGACGCCGGGGGGCGGAAACATTCAGTACTTC.

The chain couples TRBV5-1 to TRBJ1-6; possible D gene TRBD1, 5 bases. Trimming removed 0 bases at V and 7 bases at J, with 8 bases between. Germline V gene data show CDR1 as SGHRS and CDR2 as YFSETQ. The CDR3 contains 14 residues. CDR3 coding DNA: TGCGCCAGCAGCTTGGTACAGGAGAATTCACCCCTCCACTTT. This translates into CASSLVQENSPLHF.

This chain connects TRBV7-2 to TRBJ1-2; D is ambiguous. V gave up 2 bases and J gave up 3 bases, with 10 bases separating them. The CDR3 loop spans 14 amino acids. Germline values: CDR1 SGHTA, CDR2 FQGNSA. CDR3 region: CASSLSISDYGYTF. The CDR3 region has the DNA TGTGCCAGCAGCTTATCCATATCAGACTATGGCTACACCTTC.

This chain links TRBV5-1 with TRBJ1-1, with TRBD1 matching over 7 bases. The germline V gene encodes CDR1 SGHRS and CDR2 YFSETQ. J lost 1 base, V lost 4 bases, and 7 bases had no gene match. This CDR3 is built from 15 residues. The chain's CDR3 is CASSDYRGSNTEAFF. CDR3 DNA: TGCGCCAGCAGCGATTACAGGGGATCGAACACTGAAGCTTTCTTT.

The V gene is TRBV6-6, the J gene TRBJ1-1; maybe TRBD1 (5 bases). V was trimmed by 0 bases and J by 4 bases, leaving 12 bases between them. The CDR3 runs 15 residues. Per germline, CDR1 MNHNY and CDR2 SVGAGI (reference sequence). CDR3 region: CASSYSVTGSTEAFF. In nucleotides, the CDR3 is TGTGCCAGCAGTTACTCGGTAACAGGCAGCACTGAAGCTTTCTTT.

The chain uses TRBV6-1 and TRBJ1-2; D unclear. Between the trimmed V and J ends, which lost 3 bases and 4 bases, there was a span of 6 bases. CDR3 size: 12 residues. CDR1 is MNHNS and CDR2 is SASEGT in the germline V gene. The chain's CDR3 is CASSEASYGYTF. The CDR3, as DNA: TGTGCCAGCAGTGAGGCCAGCTATGGCTACACCTTC.

The CDR3 region has the DNA TGCGCCAGCAGCGTTAACCCCGACAGTCCTAAAGGAGAAAAACTGTTTTTT. Translating gives CASSVNPDSPKGEKLFF. The rearrangement uses TRBV5-1 and TRBJ1-4; possibly TRBD1 for D (5 bases). Germline-derived CDR1 and CDR2 are SGHRS and YFSETQ. Trimming shortened V by 4 bases and J by 8 bases, and 24 bases separated the two germline ends. The CDR3 has 17 residues.

The V and J genes are TRBV9 and TRBJ2-3, with D perhaps matching TRBD1 (6 bases). The CDR3 spans 15 residues. The ends were cut back, 1 base at V and 0 bases at J, with 9 bases in the middle. Germline CDR1 is SGDLS and CDR2 is YYNGEE. CDR3 sequence (DNA): TGTGCCAGCAGCGTAAGAGGGGGAAGCACAGATACGCAGTATTTT. Protein: CASSVRGGSTDTQYF.

The J gene is TRBJ2-3, the V gene TRBV9, with TRBD2 identical over 8 bases. Germline CDR1 and CDR2: SGDLS and YYNGEE. The CDR3 is made up of 14 amino acids. The V gene end was trimmed by 6 bases and the J gene end by 4 bases; junction bases not matched to a gene: 7. The CDR3 loop is CASTRGGRADTQYF. CDR3 in DNA: TGTGCCAGCACCCGGGGGGGACGGGCAGATACGCAGTATTTT.

This clone was counted a single time. The CDR3 nucleotides are TGTGCCAGCAGCAAGGCGACAGCAATCTCCTACGAGCAGTACGTC. It is translated as CASSKATAISYEQYV. The chain carries TRBV21-1 and TRBJ2-7; TRBD1 reflects the table's D call only, with no check against the DNA. TRBV21-1 is shown as a pseudogene. The CDR3 spans 15 residues.

On this clone itself: A single base separates this from a much larger clone, so it may be a read error. The CDR3 spells CAWSRQGNTEAFF. The CDR3, as DNA: TGTGCCTGGAGTAGACAGGGGAACACTGAAGCTTTCTTT. The chain couples TRBV30 to TRBJ1-1; TRBD1 aligns across 7 bases. Per the germline V gene, CDR1 is GTSNPN and CDR2 is SVGIG (reference sequence). The V gene end was trimmed by 2 bases and the J gene end by 1 base; junction bases not matched to a gene: 1. CDR3 size: 13 residues.

The V gene is TRBV4-2, the J gene TRBJ2-7; tentative D call: TRBD1 (5 bases). The CDR3 loop spans 15 amino acids. Trimming removed 0 bases at V and 2 bases at J, with 11 bases between. The V gene's germline CDR1 is LGHNA and CDR2 YNFKEQ. CDR3 loop: CASSQDQAGPYEQYV. The DNA of the CDR3 is TGTGCCAGCAGCCAAGATCAGGCAGGGCCCTACGAGCAGTACGTC.

The chain carries TRBV6-5 and TRBJ1-1; TRBD1 agrees at 8 bases. Germline trimming cut 3 bases from V and 10 bases from J; bases unmatched to any gene: 13. Germline V gene lookup returns CDR1 MNHEY and CDR2 SVGAGI. CDR3 length equals 15 residues. In nucleotides, the CDR3 is TGTGCCAGCAGTTATAGTTTACGGACAGGGCTCGGAGCTTTCTTT. Amino acid sequence: CASSYSLRTGLGAFF.

V gene TRBV5-1 combines with J gene TRBJ2-1; 10 nucleotides agree with TRBD1. CDR1 is SGHRS and CDR2 is YFSETQ in the germline V gene. Trimming removed 1 base from V and 5 bases from J; junction bases left unmatched: 3. CDR3 length: 15 residues. The CDR3 reads CASSLKGTGDNEQFF. The CDR3 DNA follows: TGCGCCAGCAGCTTGAAGGGGACAGGGGACAATGAGCAGTTCTTC.

The chain joins TRBV7-8 to TRBJ2-1, with 11 bases fitting TRBD2. This CDR3 contains 16 residues. CDR1 SGHVS and CDR2 FQNEAQ come from the germline V gene. The ends lost 5 bases at V and 5 bases at J; junction bases unmatched: 8. The CDR3 nucleotides read TGTGCCAGCAGCCCGAACCTAGCGGGGGGAAACAATGAGCAGTTCTTC. Encoded protein: CASSPNLAGGNNEQFF.

This rearrangement joins TRBV25-1 to TRBJ1-1; 9 bases fit TRBD1. The V gene's germline CDR1 is MGHDK and CDR2 SYGVNS. The CDR3 has 15 amino acids. V lost 3 bases and J lost 4; bases outside the gene matches: 6. CDR3 protein: CASSEGTGLVTEAFF. The CDR3 DNA reads TGTGCCAGCAGTGAGGGGACAGGGTTGGTCACTGAAGCTTTCTTT.

This clone was seen a single time. The gene calls are TRBV2 and TRBJ2-7; 7 nucleotides align to TRBD1. Germline CDR1 reads SNHLY; CDR2 reads FYNNEI. CDR3 length: 12 amino acids. Unmatched junction bases numbered 11, after V lost 6 bases and J lost 12 bases. The CDR3 loop is CASSRGQAAPYF. As DNA, the CDR3 is TGTGCCAGCAGCCGCGGACAGGCGGCACCGTACTTC. Full variable domain (rest looked up from reference TRBV2 and TRBJ2-7): EPEVTQTPSHQVTQMGQEVILRCVPISNHLYFYWYRQILGQKVEFLVSFYNNEISEKSEIFDDQFSVERPDGSNFTLKIRSTKLEDSAMYFCASSRGQAAPYFGPGTRLTVT.

The V call is TRBV5-8, the J call TRBJ1-1, with D possibly matching TRBD1 (5 bases). Looked up from germline, CDR1 is SGHTS and CDR2 is YDEGEE. The CDR3 extends over 19 amino acids. V dropped 4 bases and J dropped 0 bases, with 25 bases sitting between them. DNA for the CDR3: TGTGCCAGCAGCCGCCCACGCCCCGGGACTGGAGTCATGAACACTGAAGCTTTCTTT. This gives the protein CASSRPRPGTGVMNTEAFF.

This chain uses TRBV30 with TRBJ1-4; 7 bases line up with TRBD1. Germline V CDR1 and CDR2: GTSNPN, SVGIG (reference sequence). The CDR3 has 14 amino acids. Trimming cost V 1 base and J 7 bases; bases outside gene matches: 6. DNA for the CDR3: TGTGCCTGGAGTGAGACAGGGCAGGGTGAAAAACTGTTTTTT. Translation gives CAWSETGQGEKLFF.

The CDR3 DNA follows: TGTGCCAGCAGCTTGGGGACAGGGGCGGCCACTGAAGCTTTCTTT. This codes for CASSLGTGAATEAFF. This rearrangement joins TRBV5-6 to TRBJ1-1; 9 positions match TRBD1. V lost 0 bases and J lost 4; bases outside the gene matches: 4. Germline V gene data show CDR1 as SGHDT and CDR2 as YYEEEE. CDR3 length: 15 residues. The full variable domain, rest sourced from reference TRBV5-6 and TRBJ1-1, is DAGVTQSPTHLIKTRGQQVTLRCSPKSGHDTVSWYQQALGQGPQFIFQYYEEEERQRGNFPDRFSGHQFPNYSSELNVNALLLGDSALYLCASSLGTGAATEAFFGQGTRLTVV.